The next 2 T cell receptor beta chains were all read from a single sample in a study of T cell repertoires in cytomegalovirus infection. Their antigens remain unidentified. TCRdb recomputed calls from the reads with MiXCR, one row per CDR3 protein. The sample consists of about 920,000 distinct CDR3 sequences, less than 35% of them appearing once. The source was cultured CD8+ T cells from PBMCs, collected from culture after CMV antigen stimulation. The receptor source for this set is a human donor in good health (CMV status not recorded). Some clones in this sample may be carry-over from other donors' samples.

This clonotype turned up a few times. The chain links TRBV7-8 to TRBJ1-5, with a possible D match to TRBD1 (6 bases). This CDR3 contains 14 residues. The V end lost 2 bases, the J end lost 5 bases, and 10 bases lay between the germline ends. Germline CDR1 is SGHVS and CDR2 is FQNEAQ. CDR3 nucleotides: TGTGCCAGCAGCTTATACAGGGCCGATCAGCCCCAGCATTTT. Protein sequence: CASSLYRADQPQHF.

This clonotype has a handful of counts. This chain connects TRBV10-3 to TRBJ1-4, with 7 bases matching TRBD1. After removal of 4 bases from V and 10 bases from J, the junction contained 9 bases not matched to a gene. The CDR3 is made up of 14 amino acids. The V gene's germline CDR1 is ENHRY and CDR2 SYGVKD. For the CDR3, the DNA is TGTGCCATCAGTGGACAGGGCGGGGAAAGAAAACTGTTTTTT. It encodes CAISGQGGERKLFF.